This T cell receptor (beta chain) stems from a study of beta chain features in type 1 diabetes. Findings and limits, study-wide: A potential PCR bias toward shorter templates would be equal in patient and control samples. For patients, the naive, central memory and Treg TCRB repertoires appeared more alike than for healthy donors.

With respect to this clone: The antigen is undetermined.

The CDR3 loop spans 15 amino acids. CDR1 is LNHDA, CDR2 SQIVND, per germline (reference sequence). The V and J ends lost 7 bases and 0 bases respectively, with 10 bases between them. The investigators reverse transcribed all of the isolated RNA, so they sequenced expressed TCRB transcripts. Some clones are missing from TCRdb's copy, which holds only in-frame ones; the method was immunoSEQ multiplex PCR. The sample includes about 250,000 clones, over 12% of them seen just once. Sorting that relied on CD45RO/CCR7/CD25/CD127/CD95/CD27 yielded CD4+ naive, central memory, regulatory and stem cell-like memory cells.

The source of this sequence is a middle-aged woman in good health. This sequence joins TRBV19 and TRBJ2-6, with D unclear. Input material: naive CD4+ T cells from blood. The CDR3: CASKTHLSGANVLTF. For the CDR3, the DNA is TGTGCCAGTAAGACACACCTCTCTGGGGCCAACGTCCTGACTTTC.